The T cell receptor (beta chain) under discussion was sequenced for a study of cytomegalovirus exposure and HLA in healthy donors. Study observations and caveats: In a later analysis, CMV-associated beta chains were mostly HLA-associated, it appeared. HLA-A and HLA-B allele assignments for most subjects were reportedly predicted accurately using TCR beta sequences. Follow-up analysis later connected one missense variant in DCLRE1C with trimming of TCR beta V- and J-genes. It was likely that a cluster of highly shared sequence variants was a sequencing artifact.

This clone appeared a few times. The target antigen is unknown. It was with 60 Vbeta and 13 Jbeta primers that the PCR ran. Sequencing used immunoSEQ multiplex PCR; TCRdb keeps in-frame clones, though not all of them. The table has under 150,000 clones, approximately 80% seen once. Trimming removed 6 bases from V and 6 bases from J; junction bases left unmatched: 4. The CDR3 is 12 amino acids. The germline V gene has CDR1 MNHEY and CDR2 SMNVEV (reference sequence). Sequenced material: PBMCs. The sequence came from a male donor in good health and CMV-seronegative. The chain combines TRBV27 with TRBJ2-7, with 8 bases lining up with TRBD1. The CDR3 DNA is TGTGCCAGCAGCCAGACAGGGGTCGAGCAGTACTTC. This translates into CASSQTGVEQYF.